This T cell receptor (beta chain) was profiled in a study of graft-versus-host responses after intestinal transplantation (dated by TCRdb to the early 2020s). Background for the entire study: The transplants that recipients received were multivisceral, liver-intestinal, or isolated intestinal. Anti-thymocyte globulin induction was given to all recipients, followed by maintenance tacrolimus and steroids for approximately 3 years. Donor T cell macrochimerism was defined as a peak of at least 4% donor T cells among recipient peripheral blood mononuclear cells. To identify alloreactive clones, pre-transplant mixed lymphocyte reaction products were sequenced and compared with unstimulated pre-transplant donor and recipient T cells. Rather than going through the commercial service, samples from a few later patients were sequenced in-house on an Illumina MiSeq and processed with MiXCR. Of the 20 to 25 intestinal transplant recipients enrolled in the cohort, one of whom was a retransplant, a few patients without pretransplant specimens were excluded. Graft-versus-host and host-versus-graft alloreactive T cell clones were tracked in the graft, circulation and bone marrow after intestinal transplantation using bulk TCR-beta CDR3 sequencing.

As concerns this clone: Its antigen target is currently unknown. There are no base qualities to consult, and no much larger clone falls within one base.

In the first month after transplant, blood samples were collected up to 4 times, and after that at least monthly when available. Library preparation employed the immunoSEQ multiplex PCR assay. For most patients, genomic DNA was subjected to high-throughput TCR-beta CDR3 sequencing by Adaptive Biotechnologies. The published analysis was carried out like this. Adaptive's ImmunoSEQ software supplied the TCR sequencing data for 18 patients, while MiXCR and VDJtools were used to process a few other patients. Because the origin of CDR3 nucleotide sequences shared between donor and recipient could not be assigned, those sequences were removed. To count as alloreactive, a clone needed at least 2-fold expansion over unstimulated cells and a minimum CFSE-low frequency of 0.002% (template counts) or 0.001% (read counts). Mappable clones were those detected in sequenced pre-transplant spleen, lymph node, or MLR CFSE-low populations of the donor or recipient. Cumulative frequency of alloreactive clones was calculated as a percentage of all sequences weighted by copy number. Imported from immuneACCESS, the table was reduced by TCRdb to in-frame sequences with V and J called. These copies leave out some clones; in studies compared against another copy, an unresolved V gene accounts for under half, and the cause of the remainder is not known. V and J calls and clone size follow that table, whereas D and trimming were derived from the DNA. The sample data list around 96,000 clones, and about nine tenths of these were observed just once. Together, the top ten hold roughly a sixth of the sample.

Study-wide findings and limitations: Early after transplant, declines in HvG clones were associated with peak levels of circulating GvH clones. Conclusions were limited by the relatively low number and heterogeneity of intestinal transplant patients. GvH clones were found in recipient bone marrow, and some of the GvH clones appeared earlier in ileal mucosa or blood, which is consistent with an intestinal mucosal origin. Patients with donor T cell macrochimerism had high GvH to HvG T cell clonal ratios in their allografts.

This sequence was found in a human patient who received an intestinal transplant, so some T cells may come from the graft donor. The sequencing here drew on PBMCs, taken 453 days after intestinal transplant.

In nucleotide form, the sequence is TGTGCCAGCAGCCAAAATACAGGGGGAACTGCCGAGCAGTACTTC. It translates to CASSQNTGGTAEQYF. The rearranged chain carries TRBV14 and TRBJ2-7; TRBD1 fits 8 bases in the junction. V is pruned by 2 bases and J by 6 bases, leaving 9 bases of the junction without a gene match. The CDR3 measures 15 amino acids from cysteine to phenylalanine. CDR3 DNA only is kept here, 45 bases in frame from base 1. According to the germline V gene, CDR1 reads SGHDN and CDR2 reads FVKESK. Reference TRBV14 and TRBJ2-7 genes cover what lies past the CDR3, so the full variable domain is EAGVTQFPSHSVIEKGQTVTLRCDPISGHDNLYWYRRVMGKEIKFLLHFVKESKQDESGMPNNRFLAERTGGTYSTLKVQPAELEDSGVYFCASSQNTGGTAEQYFGPGTRLTVT.